This TCR beta chain was retrieved from a study of beta chain features in type 1 diabetes (dated by TCRdb to the late 2010s). Regarding the complete study: Patients and healthy donors did not differ in mean age, gender distribution, total cell number or subset yield. Across all samples, 107,917,701 sorted cells were examined, and cell number per subset correlated strongly with RNA yield. In the study, TCRB repertoires of sorted circulating CD4+ T cell subsets from recently diagnosed type 1 diabetes patients were compared with those of matched healthy donors. Naive and central memory subsets were obtained from all 30 or so donors, but regulatory and stem cell-like memory subsets were isolated from only 8 patients and roughly 8 healthy donors. Here is what the overall study found, with its caveats: Naive, central memory and regulatory TCRB repertoires appeared to be more similar among patients than among healthy donors. Type 1 diabetes patients showed a moderate but significant shortening of TCRB CDR3 length in all four CD4+ subsets. PCR might favor shorter templates, but patient and control samples were amplified and corrected together, so any skew would affect both groups equally. Because small numbers of individuals were included in the HLA sub-analyses, any influence of HLA type on TCRB rearrangement was left unresolved. Because cDNA was sequenced instead of genomic DNA, highly expressing activated cells could be over-represented, though the groups showed no difference in activation or CD3 levels. At VDJ recombination sites, type 1 diabetes patients had fewer insertions and more deleted nucleotides, which implies abnormalities in thymic rearrangement.

The CDR3 measures 15 amino acids from cysteine to phenylalanine. Only CDR3 DNA remains: 45 bases, in frame from the first base. CDR1 and CDR2, per the germline V gene, are SGHRS and YFSETQ. V sheds 5 bases and J sheds 4 bases, leaving 15 bases between their ends. With regard to this clone: What this receptor recognizes is not known. Base-call qualities are not available, and no considerably larger clone is one nucleotide away.

A single peripheral blood draw of approximately 0.11 L on average was collected from each donor into heparinised tubes. A BD FACSAria II was used to sort naive, central memory, regulatory and stem cell-like memory CD4+ T cells with a panel that included CD45RO, CCR7, CD25, CD127, CD95 and CD27. Every sorted population had a purity above 98%. PBMCs were isolated immediately by Lymphoprep density gradient centrifugation and stained directly without culture. To minimize batch effects, samples were stained and sorted in pairs, one healthy donor with one patient per experiment. All of the isolated RNA was reverse transcribed with the High Capacity cDNA Reverse Transcription Kit, so expressed TCRB transcripts were sequenced. Deep immunoSEQ sequencing was applied to naive, central memory and regulatory T cell samples, giving an average of roughly 3.3 million total reads per sample. Sorted cells were lysed in RLT buffer and RNA was extracted with DNase-treated RNeasy Micro or Mini kits, depending on cell number. Each cell subset was processed separately to prevent cross-contamination, with patient and healthy donor samples processed together. Using the immunoSEQ multiplex PCR, TCRB sequences were amplified from cDNA into 87-bp fragments spanning the CDR3 region. Sequencing of the amplicons was done on the Illumina HiSeq platform. On the study's bioinformatics: Synthetic template baselines were used to correct PCR bias computationally, reads within Hamming distance 2 were collapsed, and singletons that could not be merged were discarded. Reads were aligned to IMGT to assign V, D and J genes, CDR3 length, and insertions or deletions at six rearrangement sites. Within each subset, clonotype counts were normalized to sorted cell number, and only after that were true diversity and Gini coefficients computed with the tcR R package. The overlap coefficient, calculated on TCRB nucleotide sequences, was used to quantify repertoire sharing. Here the immuneACCESS table is served through TCRdb, limited to in-frame sequences with V and J called. Missing clones are a known gap in these copies; in checked studies unresolved V genes cover under half, and the rest lacks a known reason. The V and J calls and clone size were taken over from that table, and D and trimming were inferred from the DNA. This sample holds more than 300,000 clones; 8.5% to 10% were observed only once. The ten biggest clones cover around 0.66% of the sample.

Sequencing was carried out using central memory CD4+ T cells from blood. This receptor was taken from a man aged 25-45 years with type 1 diabetes. This chain joins TRBV5-1 to TRBJ2-2, with the D gene call left open. The CDR3 region reads CASREEEASTGELFF. The sequenced DNA is TGCGCCAGCAGGGAAGAAGAGGCTAGCACCGGGGAGCTGTTTTTT.